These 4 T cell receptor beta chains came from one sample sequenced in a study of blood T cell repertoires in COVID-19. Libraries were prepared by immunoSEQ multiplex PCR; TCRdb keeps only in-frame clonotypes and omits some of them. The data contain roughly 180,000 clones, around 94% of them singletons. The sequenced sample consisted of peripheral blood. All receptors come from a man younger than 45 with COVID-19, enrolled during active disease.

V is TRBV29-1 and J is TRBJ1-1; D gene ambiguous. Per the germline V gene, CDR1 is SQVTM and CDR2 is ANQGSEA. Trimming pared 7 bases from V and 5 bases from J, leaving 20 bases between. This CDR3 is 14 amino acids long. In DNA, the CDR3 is TGCAGCGGTGGGGAAGCAGCGGAATATACTGAAGCTTTCTTT. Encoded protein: CSGGEAAEYTEAFF.

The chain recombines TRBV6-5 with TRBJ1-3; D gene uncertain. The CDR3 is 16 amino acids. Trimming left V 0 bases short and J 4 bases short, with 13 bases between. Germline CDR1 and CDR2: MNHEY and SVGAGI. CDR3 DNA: TGTGCCAGCAGTTACTCTGGATTCAATAGCGGAAACACCATATATTTT. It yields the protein CASSYSGFNSGNTIYF.

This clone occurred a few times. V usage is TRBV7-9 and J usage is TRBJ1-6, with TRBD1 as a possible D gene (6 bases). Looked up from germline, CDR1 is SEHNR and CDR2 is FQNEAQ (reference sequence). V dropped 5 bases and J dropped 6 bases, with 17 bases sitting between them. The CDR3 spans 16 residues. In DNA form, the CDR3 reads TGTGCCAGCAGCCCCCGAGCAGGGGTATCTAATTCACCCCTCCACTTT. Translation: CASSPRAGVSNSPLHF.

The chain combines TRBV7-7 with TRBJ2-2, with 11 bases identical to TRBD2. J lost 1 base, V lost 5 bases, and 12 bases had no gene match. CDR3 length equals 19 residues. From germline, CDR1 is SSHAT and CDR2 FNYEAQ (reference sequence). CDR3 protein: CASSHRPETSGKNTGELFF. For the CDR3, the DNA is TGTGCCAGCAGCCATAGGCCCGAGACTAGCGGGAAGAACACCGGGGAGCTGTTTTTT. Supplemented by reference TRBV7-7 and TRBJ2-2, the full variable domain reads GAGVSQSPRYKVTKRGQDVTLRCDPISSHATLYWYQQALGQGPEFLTYFNYEAQPDKSGLPSDRFSAERPEGSISTLTIQRTEQRDSAMYRCASSHRPETSGKNTGELFFGEGSRLTVL.